These 26 T cell receptor beta chains share one sample of origin, sequenced in a study of blood T cell repertoires in COVID-19. The assay was immunoSEQ multiplex PCR, and TCRdb's table has in-frame clones only and misses some. The sample includes about 400,000 clones, approximately 89% of them seen just once. Sequencing was done on a sample of PBMCs or T cells enriched from blood (not recorded which). The origin of the receptors is a woman aged 25 to 39 who had recovered from COVID-19.

The rearrangement links TRBV30 to TRBJ1-5; TRBD1 agrees at 7 bases. The junction had 5 bases not matched to a gene; V was cut back by 5 bases and J by 4 bases. The CDR3 runs to 13 residues. Germline loops: CDR1 GTSNPN, CDR2 SVGIG (reference sequence). The CDR3 loop reads CAWGTEQNQPQHF. CDR3 bases: TGTGCCTGGGGGACAGAACAAAATCAGCCCCAGCATTTT.

This chain joins TRBV30 and TRBJ2-7; possibly TRBD1 for D (5 bases). Per germline, CDR1 GTSNPN and CDR2 SVGIG (reference sequence). The CDR3 extends over 16 amino acids. V lost 2 bases and J 0 bases, leaving 17 bases between the germline ends. The CDR3 coding sequence is TGTGCCTGGAGTCGTGCCGCACAGGAAAACTCCTACGAGCAGTACTTC. This translates into CAWSRAAQENSYEQYF.

V gene TRBV15 combines with J gene TRBJ1-1; possibly TRBD1 for D (5 bases). CDR3 length: 14 amino acids. Trimming removed 2 bases from V and 0 bases from J, with 7 bases in between. CDR1 is LNHNV and CDR2 is YYDKDF in the germline V gene (reference sequence). CDR3 DNA: TGTGCCACCAGCAGAAAAGGGGTGAACACTGAAGCTTTCTTT. As protein: CATSRKGVNTEAFF.

The chain combines TRBV19 with TRBJ2-2; D uncertain. CDR3 length: 14 amino acids. Germline loops: CDR1 LNHDA, CDR2 SQIVND (reference sequence). V shed 4 bases and J shed 11 bases, with 17 bases lying between them. The CDR3 region has the DNA TGTGCCAGTAGTAACTTCCCTCGCTCGACTGAGCTGTTTTTT. This sequence encodes CASSNFPRSTELFF.

V gene TRBV18 combines with J gene TRBJ1-6; TRBD1 is a possible D gene (6 bases). Germline V gene lookup returns CDR1 KGHSH and CDR2 LQKENI. The CDR3 is 13 amino acids. Trimming pared 2 bases from V and 13 bases from J, leaving 12 bases between. CDR3 region: CASSPRQDYPLHF. Written as DNA, the CDR3 is TGTGCCAGCTCACCAAGACAGGATTACCCCCTCCACTTT.

Only one count was recorded for this clone. The same CDR3 arises from other DNA sequences in this sample as well. The chain is built from TRBV5-1 and TRBJ2-3; D is possibly TRBD1 (6 bases). The V gene lost 3 bases and the J gene lost 1 base, with 9 bases spanning the gap. The V gene's germline CDR1 is SGHRS and CDR2 YFSETQ. The CDR3 is made up of 14 amino acids. CDR3 sequence: CASSSRQGTDTQYF. CDR3 DNA sequence: TGCGCCAGCAGCTCCCGACAGGGCACAGATACGCAGTATTTT.

The genes are TRBV5-1 and TRBJ2-3; 12 bases line up with TRBD1. The CDR3 loop spans 17 amino acids. CDR1 is SGHRS, CDR2 YFSETQ, per germline. The trim removed 2 bases at V and 6 bases at J, leaving 10 bases unmatched. The CDR3 is CASSLVEGTGGDDTQYF. Written as DNA, the CDR3 is TGCGCCAGCAGCTTAGTCGAAGGGACAGGGGGCGACGATACGCAGTATTTT.

V usage is TRBV7-3 and J usage is TRBJ1-1, with a tentative D call TRBD1 (5 bases). This CDR3 has 13 residues. Germline CDR1 and CDR2: SGHTA and FQGTGA. V was clipped by 5 bases and J by 6 bases, with 13 bases between them. As DNA, the CDR3 is TGTGCCAGCAGCGCAGGGTTCAGGGCTGAAGCTTTCTTT. It codes for CASSAGFRAEAFF.

This clone has a handful of counts. The J gene is TRBJ2-5, the V gene TRBV18; TRBD2 matches 7 bases. The CDR3 covers 15 residues. J gave up 5 bases and V 0 bases, and 6 bases lay outside the gene matches. In germline, CDR1 is KGHSH, CDR2 LQKENI. CDR3 DNA: TGTGCCAGCTCACCACCGACTAGCAATCGGGAGACCCAGTACTTC. Amino acid sequence: CASSPPTSNRETQYF.

Written as DNA, the CDR3 is TGTGCCAGCAGCAAAGATGGTAGCGGGAGGGACCCGGTGGGGGAGGACGCCGGGGAGCTGTTTTTT. Amino acid sequence: CASSKDGSGRDPVGEDAGELFF. The rearrangement links TRBV21-1 to TRBJ2-2; TRBD2 reflects the table's D call only, with no check against the DNA. TRBV21-1 corresponds to a pseudogene. The CDR3 length is 22 residues.

The CDR3 is CASSLVGRGNSPLHF. The CDR3 DNA sequence: TGTGCCAGCAGCTTGGTGGGCAGGGGGAACTCACCCCTCCACTTT. This sequence joins TRBV5-8 and TRBJ1-6, with 7 bases aligning to TRBD1. V was clipped by 0 bases and J by 10 bases; unmatched bases: 7. The V gene's germline CDR1 is SGHTS and CDR2 YDEGEE. The CDR3 length is 15 residues.

This chain links TRBV5-6 with TRBJ1-2, with no clear D. CDR3 length equals 16 residues. V was pared by 0 bases and J by 0 bases, with 12 bases between. Germline CDR1 reads SGHDT; CDR2 reads YYEEEE. DNA for the CDR3: TGTGCCAGCAGCTTGGATAGAGGGAACACTAACTATGGCTACACCTTC. This gives the protein CASSLDRGNTNYGYTF.

This clone was seen a handful of times. V is TRBV9 and J is TRBJ1-6; maybe TRBD1 (5 bases). Trimming took off 0 bases at V and 7 bases at J, with 8 bases between the two ends. This CDR3 spans 14 amino acids. CDR1 is SGDLS and CDR2 is YYNGEE in the germline V gene. CDR3 nucleotide sequence: TGTGCCAGCAGCGTAGTGGAGGGGAATTCACCCCTCCACTTT. Translation gives CASSVVEGNSPLHF.

This clone occurred once. The chain is built from TRBV2 and TRBJ2-3; TRBD2 matches at 12 bases. The CDR3 runs to 19 residues. V was clipped by 7 bases and J by 1 base; unmatched bases: 15. Germline loops: CDR1 SNHLY, CDR2 FYNNEI. Here the CDR3 DNA reads TGTGCCAGCATGCGACTAGCGGGAGTCCCCAAGGGAGGCACAGATACGCAGTATTTT. This sequence encodes CASMRLAGVPKGGTDTQYF.

The chain joins TRBV19 to TRBJ1-1; 7 positions match TRBD1. The V segment lost 3 bases and the J segment 0 bases; nucleotides outside the gene matches: 7. Germline CDR1 and CDR2: LNHDA and SQIVND (reference sequence). The CDR3 totals 16 residues. CDR3 region: CASSIARGPMNTEAFF. For the CDR3, the DNA is TGTGCCAGTAGTATTGCGAGGGGGCCCATGAACACTGAAGCTTTCTTT.

The chain uses TRBV7-8 and TRBJ2-1; D perhaps matches TRBD2 (6 bases). The CDR3 contains 16 residues. The germline V gene encodes CDR1 SGHVS and CDR2 FQNEAQ. With 2 bases removed from V and 6 bases from J, the gap between germline ends came to 17 bases. The CDR3: CASSLSRGRRTNEQFF. The CDR3 nucleotides read TGTGCCAGCAGCTTATCGCGGGGCAGAAGAACCAATGAGCAGTTCTTC. The full variable domain, rest sourced from reference TRBV7-8 and TRBJ2-1, is GAGVSQSPRYKVAKRGQDVALRCDPISGHVSLFWYQQALGQGPEFLTYFQNEAQLDKSGLPSDRFFAERPEGSVSTLKIQRTQQEDSAVYLCASSLSRGRRTNEQFFGPGTRLTVL.

This chain connects TRBV19 to TRBJ2-7, with TRBD1 matching 7 bases. CDR1 is LNHDA and CDR2 is SQIVND in the germline V gene (reference sequence). The junction had 4 bases not matched to a gene; V was cut back by 3 bases and J by 2 bases. This CDR3 has 14 amino acids. CDR3 protein: CASSIQRGPYEQYF. The CDR3 region has the DNA TGTGCCAGTAGTATTCAGAGGGGGCCCTACGAGCAGTACTTC.

The rearrangement joins TRBV19 to TRBJ2-3; 10 bases fit TRBD2. Germline CDR1 is LNHDA and CDR2 is SQIVND (reference sequence). The junction had 6 bases not matched to a gene; V was cut back by 3 bases and J by 0 bases. The CDR3 length is 17 residues. The CDR3 here is CASSILATSGSTDTQYF. The CDR3 region has the DNA TGTGCCAGTAGTATCCTTGCGACTAGCGGGAGCACAGATACGCAGTATTTT. Together with reference TRBV19 and TRBJ2-3, the CDR3 gives the full variable domain: DGGITQSPKYLFRKEGQNVTLSCEQNLNHDAMYWYRQDPGQGLRLIYYSQIVNDFQKGDIAEGYSVSREKKESFPLTVTSAQKNPTAFYLCASSILATSGSTDTQYFGPGTRLTVL.

V is TRBV25-1 and J is TRBJ2-3, with TRBD2 identical over 8 bases. The CDR3 is 13 residues long. Germline CDR1 reads MGHDK; CDR2 reads SYGVNS. V was clipped by 6 bases and J by 8 bases; unmatched bases: 7. CDR3 nucleotide sequence: TGTGCCAGCAGGCGAACCCGGGAGGGTACGCAGTATTTT. Encoded protein: CASRRTREGTQYF.

The rearrangement links TRBV9 to TRBJ1-4; 7 bases align to TRBD1. V gave up 4 bases and J gave up 5 bases; unmatched junction bases: 8. From germline, CDR1 is SGDLS and CDR2 YYNGEE. This CDR3 has 15 amino acids. As DNA, the CDR3 is TGTGCCAGCAGCCCAAAGGGACAGTCAAATGAAAAACTGTTTTTT. It encodes CASSPKGQSNEKLFF.

This clone was seen only a few times. V gene TRBV25-1 combines with J gene TRBJ1-2, with D perhaps matching TRBD1 (5 bases). Germline values: CDR1 MGHDK, CDR2 SYGVNS. This CDR3 has 15 residues. V lost 3 bases to trimming and J lost 0 bases, with 11 bases between them. As DNA, the CDR3 is TGTGCCAGCAGTGAGGACACCTATCCTAACTATGGCTACACCTTC. Its translation: CASSEDTYPNYGYTF.

The CDR3 reads CASSATGLRNQPQHF. As DNA, the CDR3 is TGTGCCAGCAGCGCGACAGGGTTGCGCAATCAGCCCCAGCATTTT. The J gene is TRBJ1-5, the V gene TRBV7-2; TRBD1 agrees at 7 bases. The CDR3 covers 15 residues. V lost 5 bases and J lost 2; bases outside the gene matches: 6. Germline CDR1 and CDR2: SGHTA and FQGNSA.

The rearrangement links TRBV4-2 to TRBJ2-2, with 7 positions matching TRBD2. With 1 base clipped from V and 3 bases from J, the junction kept 8 bases outside the gene matches. The V gene's germline CDR1 is LGHNA and CDR2 YNFKEQ. The CDR3 spans 17 residues. CDR3 sequence (DNA): TGTGCCAGCAGCCAAGCTCCTAGCGGACTTGACACCGGGGAGCTGTTTTTT. This sequence encodes CASSQAPSGLDTGELFF.

The CDR3 region has the DNA TGTGCCAGCAGTTTGATTTTCGGGACTAGCGGCCAAGAGACCCAGTACTTC. This sequence encodes CASSLIFGTSGQETQYF. The rearrangement links TRBV28 to TRBJ2-5; 11 bases fit TRBD2. In germline, CDR1 is MDHEN, CDR2 SYDVKM. With 3 bases clipped from V and 1 base from J, the junction kept 7 bases outside the gene matches. The CDR3 contains 17 residues.

The rearrangement links TRBV19 to TRBJ2-6; D is unresolved. The V end lost 9 bases, the J end lost 0 bases, and 9 bases lay between the germline ends. CDR1 LNHDA and CDR2 SQIVND come from the germline V gene (reference sequence). The CDR3 consists of 14 residues. The CDR3 sequence is CARRQTSGANVLTF. The CDR3 region has the DNA TGTGCCAGAAGACAAACCTCTGGGGCCAACGTCCTGACTTTC.

This chain joins TRBV13 and TRBJ2-2, with a weak D call TRBD1 (6 bases). CDR3 length: 15 residues. CDR1 and CDR2 from the germline V gene are PRHDT and FYEKMQ (reference sequence). The germline V and J ends were trimmed by 3 bases and 7 bases, with 15 bases remaining between them. Here the CDR3 DNA reads TGTGCCAGCAGCTTGGGACAACGTCCGTACGGGGAGCTGTTTTTT. It yields the protein CASSLGQRPYGELFF.